This T cell receptor beta chain was profiled in a study of blood T cell repertoires in COVID-19. Study at large: Spain, Italy and the United States supplied samples that represented acute and convalescent COVID-19. In each case, the material was cDNA or gDNA derived from T cells, B-cell-depleted T cells, or PBMCs.

Trimming took 6 bases from V and 0 from J, leaving 12 bases between them. The CDR3 is made up of 15 amino acids. CDR1 is LGHDT and CDR2 is YNNKEL in the germline V gene (reference sequence). This clone has just a few counts. The authors' processing: Estimates of nucleated cell counts were drawn from the amplification of reference gene primers. Here immunoSEQ multiplex PCR was the method, and the copy in TCRdb shows in-frame clones only, minus some. The DNA gave D and trimming, while V, J and clone size come from that table. The sample lists around 270,000 clones, less than 90% occurring once. Material: peripheral blood. This rearrangement joins TRBV3-1 (or the pseudogene TRBV3-2) to TRBJ2-1; tentatively, D is TRBD1 (5 bases). The receptor's source is a man in his sixties with acute or convalescent COVID-19. In nucleotides, the CDR3 is TGTGCCAGCAGGGCGACAGTGAGCTCCTACAATGAGCAGTTCTTC. The encoded protein is CASRATVSSYNEQFF.